Listed below are T cell receptor beta chains from one sample, sequenced in a study of cytomegalovirus exposure and HLA in healthy donors. Assay used: immunoSEQ multiplex PCR; TCRdb lists only in-frame clones, some missing. Its table records over 45,000 clones. Sequencing was carried out using PBMCs. These receptors were collected from a woman younger than 35 in good health and CMV-seronegative. Each CDR3 is given without its conserved first and last residue.

V,CDR3
TRBV5-1,ASSIRDRNTDTQY
TRBV12-5,ASAYYTEAF
TRBV2,ASRTEATGTEAF
TRBV6-1,AGQKVAGSYNEQF
TRBV5-1,ASSFVGMGGNEKLF
TRBV28,ASSSGGATNEKLF
TRBV5-6,ASSLASRVRGNTIY
TRBV25-1,ASSGHWGAGYGYT
TRBV28,ASSGGTVGKNQPQH
TRBV19,ASSPTGSTDTQY
TRBV2,ASITQGARGETQY
TRBV10-3,AISESGTGTLSGNTIY
TRBV28,ASSLLRGEQY
TRBV6-1,ASSEGQGVDGYT
TRBV7-8,ASSSSGSPAYVLT
TRBV5-1,ASRLGWDRDYGYT
TRBV28,ASSRGGQGAYEQY
TRBV9,ASSVGGGSYNEQF
TRBV5-1,ASSLPGTGGFSEKLF
TRBV5-1,ASSLDRRAPSPGGNTIY
TRBV5-1,ASSLAGTSGYNEQF
TRBV5-1,ASSFGRPHYNEQF
TRBV2,ASSGEGVGYT
TRBV27,ASSLGGGARYGYT
TRBV6-1,ASSAQREYNEQF
TRBV7-9,ASSWGRANTEAF
TRBV5-4,ASSFGGTGGNEQF
TRBV6-5,ASSRQGVSYGYT
TRBV11-3,ASTDRGYEQY
TRBV9,ASSVGQFNQPQH
TRBV19,ASSRPGFEQY
TRBV7-2,ASSPTGAGGETQY
TRBV29-1,SVGGGVSGANVLT
TRBV19,ASSSRAGANYEQY
TRBV6-1,ASSVQHTDTQY
TRBV9,ASSVLSGRGNEQF
TRBV5-1,ASSLAAGTGRTEAF
TRBV18,ASSPLGEETQY
TRBV6-5,ASRVPGRREETQY
TRBV7-2,ASSLLGLGGLGYT
TRBV15,ATSREATSGGAEY
TRBV18,ASSPTGSPYNEQF
TRBV9,ASSVGDRGGQY
TRBV10-1,ASSGGGASGELF
TRBV30,AWSRDRGSYEQY
TRBV6-6,ASSLSYMNTEAF
TRBV5-1,ASSFTTGQRTEAF
TRBV30,AWSGLGGTEAF
TRBV10-1,ASSESVAGSTGNTIY
TRBV4-1,ASSQTTGTSGKPGELF
TRBV7-6,ASSLLTSWGAGELF
TRBV6-5,ASKSGTGVSEQY
TRBV19,ASSTYEGNTEAF
TRBV5-1,ASSSLQGAGEKLF
TRBV9,ASSATPRAYQETQY
TRBV5-4,ASSLRGTILYEQY
TRBV9,ASSVGYSSGNTIY
TRBV20-1,SASPGYGYT